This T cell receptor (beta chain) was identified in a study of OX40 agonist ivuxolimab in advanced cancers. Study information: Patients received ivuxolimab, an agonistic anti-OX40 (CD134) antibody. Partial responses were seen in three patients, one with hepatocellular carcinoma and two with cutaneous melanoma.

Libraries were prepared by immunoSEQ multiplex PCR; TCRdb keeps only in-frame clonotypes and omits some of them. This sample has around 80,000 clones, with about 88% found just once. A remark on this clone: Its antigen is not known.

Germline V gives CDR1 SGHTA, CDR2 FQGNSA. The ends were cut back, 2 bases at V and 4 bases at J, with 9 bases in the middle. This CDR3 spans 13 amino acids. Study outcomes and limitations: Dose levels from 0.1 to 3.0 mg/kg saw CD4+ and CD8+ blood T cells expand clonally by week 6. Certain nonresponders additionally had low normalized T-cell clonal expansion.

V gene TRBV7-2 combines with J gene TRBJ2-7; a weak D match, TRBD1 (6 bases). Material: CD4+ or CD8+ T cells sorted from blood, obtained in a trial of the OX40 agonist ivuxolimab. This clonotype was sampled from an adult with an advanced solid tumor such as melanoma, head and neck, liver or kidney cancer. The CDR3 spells CASSLQQGYEQYF. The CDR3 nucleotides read TGTGCCAGCAGCTTACAACAGGGTTACGAGCAGTACTTC.